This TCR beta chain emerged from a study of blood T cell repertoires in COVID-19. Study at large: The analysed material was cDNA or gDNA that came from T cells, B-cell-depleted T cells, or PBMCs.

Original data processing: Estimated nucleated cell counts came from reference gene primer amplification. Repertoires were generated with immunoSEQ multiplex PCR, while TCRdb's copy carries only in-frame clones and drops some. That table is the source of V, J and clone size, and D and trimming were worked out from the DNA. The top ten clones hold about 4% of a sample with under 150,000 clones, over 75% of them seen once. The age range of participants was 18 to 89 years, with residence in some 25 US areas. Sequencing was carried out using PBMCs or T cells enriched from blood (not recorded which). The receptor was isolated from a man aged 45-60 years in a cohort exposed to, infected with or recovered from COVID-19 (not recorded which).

The CDR3 DNA reads TGTGCCAGCTCACCTCCGGGACTAGCGGGCTACAATGAGCAGTTCTTC. Translation: CASSPPGLAGYNEQFF. The V call is TRBV18, the J call TRBJ2-1; 12 positions agree with TRBD2. The CDR3 runs to 16 residues. Per germline, CDR1 KGHSH and CDR2 LQKENI. The V and J ends lost 3 bases and 3 bases, in that order; junction bases with no gene match: 3.